This passage covers 5 T cell receptor beta chains from one sample sequenced in a study of cytomegalovirus exposure and HLA in healthy donors. Both 60 Vbeta primers and 13 Jbeta primers went into the PCR. Libraries were prepared by immunoSEQ multiplex PCR; TCRdb keeps only in-frame clonotypes and omits some of them. This sample has roughly 110,000 clones, with roughly 70% found just once. The source material was PBMCs. The receptors were sampled from a man in his late teens or twenties in good health and CMV-seropositive.

This clone was observed a handful of times. The chain is built from TRBV7-2 and TRBJ2-1, with D possibly TRBD1 on 7 matching bases. Trimming pared 4 bases from V and 4 bases from J, leaving 14 bases between. Germline V gives CDR1 SGHTA, CDR2 FQGNSA. The CDR3 sequence is 15 residues long. The CDR3 DNA sequence: TGTGCCAGCAGCTGGAGGGACAGAGGGTACAATGAGCAGTTCTTC. It codes for CASSWRDRGYNEQFF.

This chain uses TRBV11-2 with TRBJ2-7, with 11 bases that match TRBD2. J was trimmed by 3 bases and V by 7 bases; bases with no gene match: 8. Per the germline V gene, CDR1 is SGHAT and CDR2 is FQNNGV. The CDR3 length is 15 residues. This chain's CDR3 is CASTRPLAGGYEQYF. The CDR3 nucleotides read TGTGCCAGCACCCGACCCCTAGCGGGGGGCTACGAGCAGTACTTC.

This clone appeared a single time. The chain joins TRBV13 to TRBJ1-4; 9 nucleotides align to TRBD1. Germline assignment: CDR1 PRHDT and CDR2 FYEKMQ (reference sequence). The CDR3 sequence is 15 residues long. V dropped 4 bases and J dropped 5; count of bases not matched to a gene: 5. The CDR3 loop is CASSSSGTGNEKLFF. Here the CDR3 DNA reads TGTGCCAGCAGCTCATCCGGGACAGGGAATGAAAAACTGTTTTTT. Supplemented by reference TRBV13 and TRBJ1-4, the full variable domain reads AAGVIQSPRHLIKEKRETATLKCYPIPRHDTVYWYQQGPGQDPQFLISFYEKMQSDKGSIPDRFSAQQFSDYHSELNMSSLELGDSALYFCASSSSGTGNEKLFFGSGTQLSVL.

The CDR3 protein is CASSLTSGGTNEQFF. DNA for the CDR3: TGTGCCAGCAGCTTGACTAGCGGGGGGACAAATGAGCAGTTCTTC. The rearrangement uses TRBV7-8 and TRBJ2-1, with TRBD2 matching over 13 bases. Germline V CDR1 and CDR2: SGHVS, FQNEAQ. J was trimmed by 7 bases and V by 3 bases; bases with no gene match: 3. The CDR3 is made up of 15 amino acids.

This clone was recorded many times. The chain has TRBV6-4 and TRBJ2-1; 12 bases fit TRBD2. Germline CDR1 and CDR2: MRHNA and SNTAGT. V shed 2 bases and J 6 bases; nucleotides not matched to a gene: 2. The CDR3 totals 15 residues. As DNA, the CDR3 is TGTGCCAGCAGTGACGCTAGCGGGGGGGCCAATGAGCAGTTCTTC. Translation gives CASSDASGGANEQFF.